This paragraph reports one T cell receptor beta chain. The target antigen is unknown. The record originates from a study of T cell repertoires in cytomegalovirus infection. The overall study: In public TCR beta signatures, there were indications of both CMV infection and matching HLA type.

TCRdb reanalysed the reads using MiXCR and keeps one entry per CDR3 protein. The table has around 740,000 distinct CDR3 sequences, 35% to 40% seen once. Study-wide points: Individuals carrying CMV plus the relevant HLA were identified by cumulative frequency of public TCR beta families. Across the ex vivo response, the dominant clonotypes were HLA-C-restricted CMV-specific TCR beta clonotypes.

V was cut by 4 bases and J by 4 bases, with 16 bases left in between. CDR3 length: 15 amino acids. Germline values: CDR1 MDHEN, CDR2 SYDVKM. This receptor was obtained from a human donor in good health (CMV status not recorded). Some clones in this sample may be carry-over from other donors' samples. Source material: PBMCs. The rearrangement uses TRBV28 and TRBJ1-2, with TRBD1 as a possible D gene (6 bases). The CDR3 reads CASSSRDTGTYGYTF. The CDR3 bases are TGTGCCAGCAGTTCGCGGGACACTGGAACCTATGGCTACACCTTC.